This T cell receptor beta chain is drawn from a study of molecular identifiers for immune sequencing clone quantification. General study findings and limits: Investigators reportedly could detect spiked Jurkat TCR RNA from one cell among some 940,000 naive cells.

TCRdb passed the PCR reads through MiXCR, listing each CDR3 protein once. The table records just under 65,000 distinct CDR3 sequences, less than 20% of them present only once. This clonotype was observed many times. What it recognizes is unknown. V lost 5 bases to trimming and J lost 0 bases, with 21 bases between them. The germline gives CDR1 SGDLS, CDR2 YYNGEE. This CDR3 spans 18 amino acids. The sequence came from a human donor in good health. Some libraries in this study had Jurkat cell RNA spiked in. Sequencing was performed on naive CD8+ T cells from blood, with Jurkat cell RNA spiked in. Subset defined: FACS-sorted CD8+CD4-CCR7+CD45RA+ naive T cells. This sequence joins TRBV9 and TRBJ2-1, with D tentatively TRBD2 (5 bases). CDR3 DNA: TGTGCCAGCAGTTATAGGGCTAGCCTACAAAACTCCTACAATGAGCAGTTCTTC. It yields the protein CASSYRASLQNSYNEQFF.